This T cell receptor beta chain was obtained from a study of T-cell memory formation after mild COVID-19 (dated by TCRdb to the early 2020s). Broadly, across the study: TCR sequence clusters from the two donors were largely donor specific. In a couple of donors, T-cell clones that expanded and contracted after mild COVID-19 were tracked by sequencing TCRalpha and TCRbeta repertoires over time. The cohort was made up of two young adult volunteers, one female and one male, who were previously healthy.

Ficoll-Paque density gradient centrifugation was used to isolate PBMCs. Details on this clonotype: Which antigen it targets is not known. There are no base qualities to consult, and no much larger clone falls within one base.

This sample was sequenced with an Illumina NovaSeq 6000. TCRalpha and TCRbeta cDNA libraries were built by 5'RACE with constant-segment primers, adding sample barcodes and unique molecular identifiers. RNA was extracted from every sample with Trizol reagent. Library amplification was performed in two PCR steps, and a second sample barcode and Illumina TruSeq adapters were introduced in the second step. The libraries were sequenced on an Illumina NovaSeq using 2 x 150 bp paired-end reads. For the original study's pipeline: The reads were demultiplexed and collapsed into UMI-guided consensus sequences using migec v1.2.7. With mixcr v2.1.11, UMI consensuses were aligned to TRA and TRB V and J templates and assembled into clonotypes. A clonotype was counted as expanded or contracted only when both edgeR and NoisET called the clonotype significant, with the noise models trained on biological replicates. For edgeR calls, the thresholds were a false discovery rate-adjusted p below 0.01 and a log2 fold-change of 1. As an exploratory analysis of dynamics, PCA with hierarchical clustering was applied to max-normalized trajectories of the 1000 most abundant clonotypes. Each responding clone was given a CD4 or CD8 phenotype based on the CD4+ and CD8+ repertoires, which had been sequenced separately. TCRdb reworked the public reads: Q25 trimming with fastp, MiXCR clone assembly, productive beta chains retained. Each entry is one CDR3 protein sequence, shown with its most common DNA and genes. None of the V and J calls come from the authors' own analysis; TCRdb made them. The sample records about 500,000 distinct CDR3 sequences, 20% of which are singletons. The ten largest clones capture roughly an eighth of the sample.

The CDR3 starts with the cysteine, ends with the phenylalanine, and has 15 residues. The kept DNA is CDR3 alone, 45 bases in frame from the first base. V trim: 6 bases; J trim: 2 bases; unmatched bases: 7. General findings and caveats noted by the study authors: Whether the second-wave clones peaking on day 37 were SARS-CoV-2 specific was not confirmed. Contracting CD4+ clones turned up mainly in the CM and EM memory subsets, whereas EMRA was where CD8+ clones were enriched. The study included only a couple of mild cases, and larger cohorts that include severe cases with pre-infection samples were judged to be necessary. Some responding clones were detected in pre-infection memory, suggesting pre-existing cross-reactive memory T cells joined the SARS-CoV-2 response. Clones contracting from day 15 to 85 had balanced CD4/CD8 phenotypes, while a second wave expanding from day 15 to 37 was biased towards CD4+.

This clonotype originated in an adult woman who had mild COVID-19 (a few samples of this study predate the infection). The sample titles of this study are shuffled in the database, so cell type and time point are left out; the donor was told from shared clones. Sequenced input: PBMCs or a T cell subset sorted from them (not recorded which). The rearranged segments are TRBV12-3 or TRBV12-4 and TRBJ2-3; 8 bases in the junction line up with TRBD2. The CDR3 has the sequence CASSQAGAVTDTQYF. The nucleotides are TGTGCCAGCAGCCAAGCGGGGGCGGTCACAGATACGCAGTATTTT.